A single sample is the source of the 10 T cell receptor beta chains below, sequenced in a study. TCRdb itself ran the 5' RACE reads through MiXCR, one entry per CDR3 protein. In the table there are approximately 42,000 distinct CDR3 sequences, less than 35% of which are singletons. The sample was memory CD4+ T cells sorted from a lymph node. Subset meaning: memory CD4+ T cells, CD4+CD45RO+CD25-. All receptors derive from a female donor with breast cancer.

The chain employs TRBV6-6 and TRBJ1-3, with 9 bases matching TRBD1. The germline CDR1 and CDR2 sequences are MNHNY and SVGAGI (reference sequence). The ends lost 5 bases at V and 3 bases at J; junction bases unmatched: 11. This CDR3 region has 17 residues. This CDR3 reads CASSDPGQGIFGNTIYF. As DNA, the CDR3 is TGTGCCAGCAGTGACCCCGGACAGGGGATTTTTGGAAACACCATATATTTT.

Only a few counts were recorded for this clonotype. The chain combines TRBV7-9 with TRBJ2-3, with D perhaps assigned TRBD1 or TRBD2 (5 bases each). Germline CDR1 and CDR2: SEHNR and FQNEAQ (reference sequence). V lost 9 bases to trimming and J lost 4 bases, with 17 bases between them. The length of the CDR3 is 14 residues. In DNA form, the CDR3 reads TGTGCCAGGTGGGACCCGCGGTCCCCAGATACGCAGTATTTT. It translates to CARWDPRSPDTQYF. The variable domain in full, with the rest retrieved from reference TRBV7-9 and TRBJ2-3, is DTGVSQNPRHKITKRGQNVTFRCDPISEHNRLYWYRQTLGQGPEFLTYFQNEAQLEKSRLLSDRFSAERPKGSFSTLEIQRTEQGDSAMYLCARWDPRSPDTQYFGPGTRLTVL.

Many counts were recorded for this clonotype. The chain carries TRBV7-2 and TRBJ2-3, with 9 bases matching TRBD2. The CDR3 covers 14 residues. The junction had 6 bases not matched to a gene; V was cut back by 5 bases and J by 6 bases. The germline gives CDR1 SGHTA, CDR2 FQGNSA. This CDR3 is CASSDSGSGDTQYF. The CDR3, as DNA: TGTGCCAGCAGCGATAGCGGGAGTGGGGATACGCAGTATTTT. Combining the CDR3 with reference TRBV7-2 and TRBJ2-3 gives the whole variable domain GAGVSQSPSNKVTEKGKDVELRCDPISGHTALYWYRQSLGQGLEFLIYFQGNSAPDKSGLPSDRFSAERTGGSVSTLTIQRTQQEDSAVYLCASSDSGSGDTQYFGPGTRLTVL.

The genes are TRBV29-1 and TRBJ1-6; D possibly corresponds to TRBD1 (6 bases). This CDR3 is built from 13 residues. Trimming removed 4 bases from V and 10 bases from J, with 14 bases in between. Per the germline V gene, CDR1 is SQVTM and CDR2 is ANQGSEA. The CDR3 loop reads CSVAVGADSPLHF. The CDR3 DNA reads as TGCAGCGTTGCGGTGGGGGCGGACTCACCCCTCCACTTT.

This clonotype appeared many times. This chain's CDR3 is CASSFSVIPRETQYF. The DNA for the CDR3 is TGTGCCAGCAGCTTCTCAGTCATCCCCCGGGAGACCCAGTACTTC. V usage is TRBV7-9 and J usage is TRBJ2-5; no reliable D call. Per the germline V gene, CDR1 is SEHNR and CDR2 is FQNEAQ (reference sequence). This CDR3 contains 15 residues. V lost 3 bases and J lost 5, with 16 bases in between.

This clonotype was detected only a few times. This chain connects TRBV27 to TRBJ2-1, with unresolved D. This CDR3 spans 15 amino acids. V was shortened by 5 bases and J by 5 bases, with 16 bases between the two germline ends. Germline V gives CDR1 MNHEY, CDR2 SMNVEV (reference sequence). The CDR3 bases are TGTGCCAGCAGTCAGACCGGGCCGGCTAACAATGAGCAGTTCTTC. Protein product: CASSQTGPANNEQFF.

The V and J genes are TRBV7-3 and TRBJ2-3, with no clear D. Trimming took off 2 bases at V and 2 bases at J, with 5 bases between the two ends. The CDR3 is 13 amino acids. Germline CDR1 SGHTA, CDR2 FQGTGA. CDR3 coding DNA: TGTGCCAGCAGCTTACCCTTCACAGATACGCAGTATTTT. As protein: CASSLPFTDTQYF. Full variable domain (missing parts from reference TRBV7-3 and TRBJ2-3): GAGVSQTPSNKVTEKGKYVELRCDPISGHTALYWYRQSLGQGPEFLIYFQGTGAADDSGLPNDRFFAVRPEGSVSTLKIQRTERGDSAVYLCASSLPFTDTQYFGPGTRLTVL.

This clonotype has ten or more counts. This rearrangement joins TRBV7-2 to TRBJ2-4, with unresolved D. V dropped 0 bases and J dropped 3 bases, with 3 bases sitting between them. In germline, CDR1 is SGHTA, CDR2 FQGNSA. The CDR3 sequence is 13 residues long. The CDR3 DNA sequence: TGTGCCAGCAGCTTAGCCCTCAAAAACATTCAGTACTTC. Its translation is CASSLALKNIQYF.

V gene TRBV18 combines with J gene TRBJ2-6, with D perhaps matching TRBD1 or TRBD2 (5 bases each). The CDR3 consists of 15 residues. In germline, CDR1 is KGHSH, CDR2 LQKENI. Trimming took 1 base from V and 4 from J, leaving 8 bases between them. The CDR3 sequence is CASSPLGVGANVLTF. The DNA of the CDR3 is TGTGCCAGCTCACCACTGGGGGTGGGGGCCAACGTCCTGACTTTC. The variable domain in full, with the rest retrieved from reference TRBV18 and TRBJ2-6, is NAGVMQNPRHLVRRRGQEARLRCSPMKGHSHVYWYRQLPEEGLKFMVYLQKENIIDESGMPKERFSAEFPKEGPSILRIQQVVRGDSAAYFCASSPLGVGANVLTFGAGSRLTVL.

The chain employs TRBV20-1 and TRBJ2-1, with TRBD2 identical over 11 bases. CDR1 is DFQATT and CDR2 is SNEGSKA in the germline V gene (reference sequence). The CDR3 has 18 amino acids. After removal of 2 bases from V and 3 bases from J, the junction contained 12 bases not matched to a gene. CDR3 in DNA: TGCAGTGCTAGACCTGGCCCTAGTAGCGGGGGGGTCTACAATGAGCAGTTCTTC. It yields the protein CSARPGPSSGGVYNEQFF.